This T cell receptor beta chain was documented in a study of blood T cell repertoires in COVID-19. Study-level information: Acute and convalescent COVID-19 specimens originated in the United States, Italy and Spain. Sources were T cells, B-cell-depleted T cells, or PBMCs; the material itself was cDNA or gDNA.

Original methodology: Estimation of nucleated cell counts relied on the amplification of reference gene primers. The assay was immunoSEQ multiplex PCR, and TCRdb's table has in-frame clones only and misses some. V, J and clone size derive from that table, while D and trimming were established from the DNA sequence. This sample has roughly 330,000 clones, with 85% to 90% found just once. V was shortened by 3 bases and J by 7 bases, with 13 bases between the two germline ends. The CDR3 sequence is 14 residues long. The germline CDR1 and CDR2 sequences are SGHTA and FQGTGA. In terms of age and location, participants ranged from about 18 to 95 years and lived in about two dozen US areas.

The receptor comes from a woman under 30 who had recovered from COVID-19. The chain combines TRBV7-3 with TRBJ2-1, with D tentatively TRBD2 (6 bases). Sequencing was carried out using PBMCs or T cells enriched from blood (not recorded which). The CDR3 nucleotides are TGTGCCAGCAGCTTGGGGGGTGACCTTAATGAGCAGTTCTTC. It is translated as CASSLGGDLNEQFF.